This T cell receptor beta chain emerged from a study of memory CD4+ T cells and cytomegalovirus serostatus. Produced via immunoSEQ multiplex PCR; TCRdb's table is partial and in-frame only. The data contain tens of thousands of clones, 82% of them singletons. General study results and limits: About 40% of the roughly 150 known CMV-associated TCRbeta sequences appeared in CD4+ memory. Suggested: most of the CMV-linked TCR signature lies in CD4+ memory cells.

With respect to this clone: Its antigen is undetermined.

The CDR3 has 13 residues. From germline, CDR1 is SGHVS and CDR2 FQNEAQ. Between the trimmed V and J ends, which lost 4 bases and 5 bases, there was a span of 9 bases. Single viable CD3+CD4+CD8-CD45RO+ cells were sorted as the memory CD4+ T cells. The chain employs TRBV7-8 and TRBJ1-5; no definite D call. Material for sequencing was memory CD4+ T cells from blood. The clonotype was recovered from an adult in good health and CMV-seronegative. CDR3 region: CASSSNIDQPQHF. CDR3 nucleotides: TGTGCCAGCAGCTCAAACATCGATCAGCCCCAGCATTTT.